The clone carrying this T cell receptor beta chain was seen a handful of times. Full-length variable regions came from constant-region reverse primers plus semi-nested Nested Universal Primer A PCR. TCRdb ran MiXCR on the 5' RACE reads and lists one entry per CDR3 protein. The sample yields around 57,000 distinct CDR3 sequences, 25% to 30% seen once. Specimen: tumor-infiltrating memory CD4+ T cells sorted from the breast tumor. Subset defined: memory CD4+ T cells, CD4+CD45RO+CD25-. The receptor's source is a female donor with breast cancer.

CDR3 region: CSARSGGLTGATGELFF. Here the CDR3 DNA reads TGCAGTGCTAGGTCTGGTGGTCTCACAGGGGCCACCGGGGAGCTGTTTTTT. The chain employs TRBV20-1 and TRBJ2-2; 7 positions match TRBD1. V lost 3 bases, J lost 4 bases, and 14 bases stayed unmatched. Germline CDR1 is DFQATT and CDR2 is SNEGSKA (reference sequence). The CDR3 runs to 17 residues.